This T cell receptor (beta chain) appears in the sequencing data of a study of Graves' ophthalmopathy and Graves' hyperthyroidism. General observations from the study: The study's model predicted ophthalmopathy progression at 70.59% sensitivity and 72.22% specificity. Clonotypes were expanded in thyroid at above 0.001 frequency, and most also appeared in blood. In separating ophthalmopathy from stable hyperthyroidism, a 13-signature model achieved 85% to 90% sensitivity and over 80% specificity.

Amplification of TCR beta CDR3 regions used RNA transcripts. Investigators did first-round RT-PCR with HTBI primers, then second-round multiplex PCR. TCRdb itself ran the multiplex PCR reads through MiXCR, one entry per CDR3 protein. The sample has 200,000 to 250,000 distinct CDR3 sequences; about 22% are singletons. Donors with ophthalmopathy: moderate-to-severe activity, CAS ≥3, NOSPECS ≥4, duration under 3 months. J lost 2 bases, V lost 3 bases, and 6 bases had no gene match. Per the germline V gene, CDR1 is MDHEN and CDR2 is SYDVKM. This CDR3 is 15 amino acids long. This clonotype appeared many times. No antigen is known for it.

The sequenced sample consisted of peripheral blood. The J gene is TRBJ2-5, the V gene TRBV28; 7 bases are shared with TRBD1. The TCR sequence derives from a woman aged 45-60 years with Graves' ophthalmopathy. This CDR3 reads CASSLARQGQETQYF. The CDR3 coding sequence is TGTGCCAGCAGTTTGGCAAGACAGGGACAAGAGACCCAGTACTTC.